The clone carrying this T cell receptor beta chain showed up just once. The CDR3 length is 11 residues. V was clipped by 6 bases and J by 7 bases, with 9 bases between them. This sample was included in a study of blood T cell repertoires in COVID-19. Authors' methods: Reference gene primer amplification in the assay estimated nucleated cell counts. Produced via immunoSEQ multiplex PCR; TCRdb's table is partial and in-frame only. The V and J calls and clone size come from that table; D and trimming were worked out from the DNA. The sample has about 270,000 clones; 83% are singletons. This TCR derives from a woman between 50 and 59 years old who had recovered from COVID-19. The rearrangement joins TRBV12-3 or TRBV12-4 to TRBJ1-2; TRBD1 might be the D (5 bases). Sequencing was done on a sample of peripheral blood. Here the CDR3 reads CASSWGGGYTF. The CDR3 DNA reads TGTGCCAGCAGCTGGGGGGGTGGCTACACCTTC.